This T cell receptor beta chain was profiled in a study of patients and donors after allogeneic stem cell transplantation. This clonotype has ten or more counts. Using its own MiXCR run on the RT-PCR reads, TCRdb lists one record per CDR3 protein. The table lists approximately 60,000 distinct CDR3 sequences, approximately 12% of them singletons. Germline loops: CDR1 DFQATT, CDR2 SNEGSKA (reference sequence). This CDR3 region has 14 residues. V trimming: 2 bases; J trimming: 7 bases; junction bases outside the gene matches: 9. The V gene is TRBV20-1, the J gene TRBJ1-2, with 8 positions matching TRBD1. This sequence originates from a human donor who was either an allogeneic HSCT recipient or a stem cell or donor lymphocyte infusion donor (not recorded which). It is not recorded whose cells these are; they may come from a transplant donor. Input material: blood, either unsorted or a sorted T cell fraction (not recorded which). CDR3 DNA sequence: TGCAGTGCTAGATCGGGAGGGACAGGCGGTGGCTACACCTTC. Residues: CSARSGGTGGGYTF.